This T cell receptor beta chain was found in a study of T-cell memory formation after mild COVID-19. UMIs and sample barcodes were carried by the TCR alpha and TCR beta cDNA libraries that 5'RACE produced using constant-segment primers. One entry per CDR3 protein, called by TCRdb with MiXCR from the 5' RACE reads. The repertoire holds about 240,000 distinct CDR3 sequences, with around 10% as singletons. Of note for this clonotype: No antigen is known for it.

Study-wide results and limits: Clones that contracted from day 15 to 85 were balanced CD4/CD8, while later expanders leaned CD4+. Pre-infection memory harbored some responding clones, suggesting cross-reactive memory joined. Contracting CD8+ clones were enriched in EMRA, CD4+ mainly in CM and EM.

CDR3 length equals 15 residues. The junction had 10 bases not matched to a gene; V was cut back by 5 bases and J by 6 bases. Germline values: CDR1 SGHVS, CDR2 FQNEAQ. The sequence derives from a man younger than 30 who had mild COVID-19 (a few samples of this study predate the infection). Cell type and time point are not known. Sequencing was done on a sample of PBMCs or a T cell subset sorted from them (not recorded which). The chain has TRBV7-8 and TRBJ1-5; 7 bases map to TRBD1. CDR3 nucleotides: TGTGCCAGCAGCCCACGGGGGCAGGGGGGTCAGCCCCAGCATTTT. Translated: CASSPRGQGGQPQHF.